Detailed here is one T cell receptor (beta chain). TCRdb's table, derived via immunoSEQ multiplex PCR, lists solely in-frame clones and lacks some. The table lists under 130,000 clones, about 80% of them singletons. This CDR3 has 15 residues. Germline CDR1 is SGHVS and CDR2 is FNYEAQ. With V trimmed by 5 bases and J by 6 bases, 7 bases remained unmatched. These data are taken from a study of blood T cell repertoires in COVID-19. In the study overall: PBMCs, B-cell-depleted T cells, or T cells provided the cDNA or gDNA that made up the material.

Sequencing was done on a sample of peripheral blood. The clonotype originates from a woman in her 70s with acute or convalescent COVID-19. The rearrangement joins TRBV7-6 to TRBJ1-3; TRBD1 matches at 10 bases. The CDR3 loop reads CASSETGGALNTIYF. CDR3 bases: TGTGCCAGCAGCGAGACAGGGGGCGCCTTAAACACCATATATTTT.